A selection of T cell receptor beta chains follows, all from one sample in a study of blood T cell repertoires in COVID-19. Clones were read by immunoSEQ multiplex PCR, and TCRdb kept only the in-frame ones, dropping some. The sample lists approximately 23,000 clones, about 90% occurring once. Sequencing input: peripheral blood. These TCRs come from a woman of 80 years or more with active COVID-19. The conserved cysteine and the conserved F or W are not part of the CDR3 here. A D gene is named only where the DNA matches it firmly.

J,D,V,CDR3
TRBJ2-3,-,TRBV3-1/TRBV3-2,ASSQDQDYQGDTQY
TRBJ2-7,TRBD1,TRBV19,ASSGAPGQGSREQY
TRBJ2-7,TRBD2,TRBV7-8,ASSPLGTSGGAYEQY
TRBJ2-1,TRBD2,TRBV29-1,SVEAPGLAVYNEQF
TRBJ2-5,TRBD2,TRBV5-1,ASSLAGGSRDQY
TRBJ2-5,-,TRBV2,ASSQMSGEWETQY
TRBJ1-5,TRBD1,TRBV7-8,ASSPGTGHSNQPQH
TRBJ2-6,-,TRBV19,ASSWGIGANVLT
TRBJ2-7,TRBD2,TRBV6-2/TRBV6-3,ASSWGRGHEQY
TRBJ1-4,-,TRBV10-3,AISPGSNEKLF
TRBJ1-2,-,TRBV7-9,ASADSYSNYGYT
TRBJ1-4,-,TRBV6-5,APGGADEKLF
TRBJ1-6,-,TRBV19,ATSSWAQNNSPLH
TRBJ2-3,TRBD1,TRBV7-6,ASSLGVDRVRATQY
TRBJ1-2,-,TRBV29-1,SVVGGTSNYGYT
TRBJ1-1,-,TRBV19,ASTKEGPNTEAF
TRBJ2-2,TRBD2,TRBV29-1,SVGGGLAGSTGELF
TRBJ2-5,-,TRBV15,ATSRDRAGHQETQY
TRBJ2-1,-,TRBV6-4,ASSDPSLGRNEQF
TRBJ1-1,-,TRBV11-3,ASSLGPLGTEAF
TRBJ2-5,-,TRBV6-2/TRBV6-3,ASSYSRGGETQY
TRBJ2-3,TRBD1,TRBV15,ATNRDREDTQY
TRBJ2-3,TRBD2,TRBV6-5,ASRGAGESTDTQY